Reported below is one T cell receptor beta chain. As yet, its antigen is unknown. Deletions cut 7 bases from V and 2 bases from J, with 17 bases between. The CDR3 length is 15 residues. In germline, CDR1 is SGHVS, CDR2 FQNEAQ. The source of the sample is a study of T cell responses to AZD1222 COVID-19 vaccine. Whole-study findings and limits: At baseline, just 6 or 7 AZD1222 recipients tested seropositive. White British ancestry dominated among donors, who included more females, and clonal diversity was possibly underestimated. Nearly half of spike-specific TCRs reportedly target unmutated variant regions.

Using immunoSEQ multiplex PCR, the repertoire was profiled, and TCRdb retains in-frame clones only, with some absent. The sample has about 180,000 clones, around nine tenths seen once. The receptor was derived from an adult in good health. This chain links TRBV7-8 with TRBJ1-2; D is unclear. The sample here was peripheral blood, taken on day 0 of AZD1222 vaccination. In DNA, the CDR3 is TGTGCCAGCACCAAAGATAACAGCCCAAACTATGGCTACACCTTC. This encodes CASTKDNSPNYGYTF.